Following are 24 T cell receptor beta chains from one sample sequenced in a study of blood T cell repertoires in COVID-19. Profiling relied on immunoSEQ multiplex PCR, and the TCRdb table lists in-frame clones only, not all of them. The sample records 240,000 or so clones, approximately 87% being singletons. Material: peripheral blood. These receptors all stem from a man in his 60s with acute or convalescent COVID-19.

The V gene is TRBV7-9, the J gene TRBJ2-5, with TRBD1 identical over 9 bases. The V gene end was trimmed by 4 bases and the J gene end by 2 bases; junction bases not matched to a gene: 5. Germline lookup yields CDR1 SEHNR and CDR2 FQNEAQ (reference sequence). This CDR3 contains 15 residues. The CDR3 DNA is TGTGCCAGCAGCTCCGGACAGGGGAGACAAGAGACCCAGTACTTC. Its translation is CASSSGQGRQETQYF.

The CDR3 nucleotides read TGTGCCAGCAGCTTAGGACAGGCCATGAGACGCTTTGTCCTGGGTCCGGGCTACACCTTC. Amino acid sequence: CASSLGQAMRRFVLGPGYTF. This chain uses TRBV6-6 with TRBJ1-2; 7 bases match TRBD1. Per germline, CDR1 MNHNY and CDR2 SVGAGI (reference sequence). This CDR3 has 20 residues. The J segment lost 8 bases and the V segment lost 6 bases, leaving 30 bases of the junction unmatched.

This clone came up once. This chain joins TRBV11-3 and TRBJ2-2; 13 nucleotides line up with TRBD2. Per the germline V gene, CDR1 is SGHNT and CDR2 is YENEEA. V shed 4 bases, J shed 5 bases, and the junction held 4 bases outside the gene matches. CDR3 length equals 16 residues. The CDR3: CASSYGLAGETGELFF. DNA of the CDR3: TGTGCCAGCAGCTACGGACTAGCGGGAGAGACCGGGGAGCTGTTTTTT.

This clone was picked up a small number of times. The chain uses TRBV6-2 or TRBV6-3 and TRBJ1-4; tentative D call: TRBD1 (5 bases). Trimming took off 2 bases at V and 4 bases at J, with 14 bases between the two ends. CDR1 and CDR2 (germline): MNHEY, SVGEGT. This CDR3 comprises 16 residues. The CDR3 is CASSYPSGLRNEKLFF. In DNA, the CDR3 is TGTGCCAGCAGTTACCCCTCGGGACTGCGTAATGAAAAACTGTTTTTT.

The chain uses TRBV27 and TRBJ2-1; 11 nucleotides align to TRBD2. The germline V gene has CDR1 MNHEY and CDR2 SMNVEV (reference sequence). V shed 7 bases, J shed 5 bases, and the junction held 13 bases outside the gene matches. The CDR3 runs 17 residues. CDR3 protein: CASTSFGLAGGHNEQFF. The CDR3, as DNA: TGTGCCAGCACTTCGTTCGGGCTAGCGGGAGGCCACAATGAGCAGTTCTTC.

The chain recombines TRBV19 with TRBJ2-3, with TRBD1 matching 8 bases. This CDR3 spans 15 amino acids. V was clipped by 8 bases and J by 1 base; unmatched bases: 8. CDR1 is LNHDA, CDR2 SQIVND, per germline (reference sequence). For the CDR3, the DNA is TGTGCCAGTCACGCGGGCAGGGGGCGCACAGATACGCAGTATTTT. Translating it yields CASHAGRGRTDTQYF.

The gene calls are TRBV3-1 (or the pseudogene TRBV3-2) and TRBJ2-1; tentative D call: TRBD1 (5 bases). The V gene's germline CDR1 is LGHDT and CDR2 YNNKEL (reference sequence). The V end was cut by 6 bases, the J end by 7 bases, with 10 bases between. This CDR3 region has 12 residues. In DNA, the CDR3 is TGTGCCAGCAGAAAACAGGAGAATGAGCAGTTCTTC. Its translation: CASRKQENEQFF.

This clone has only one observation. J is TRBJ2-1 and V is TRBV9; weak D call: TRBD2 (6 bases). Germline V CDR1 and CDR2: SGDLS, YYNGEE. This CDR3 region has 14 residues. V shed 3 bases and J shed 5 bases, with 12 bases lying between them. The CDR3 is CASSALAGHNEQFF. The CDR3 bases are TGTGCCAGCAGCGCACTAGCAGGACACAATGAGCAGTTCTTC.

The chain combines TRBV11-2 with TRBJ1-4; 7 nucleotides line up with TRBD1. Germline assignment: CDR1 SGHAT and CDR2 FQNNGV. V trimming: 5 bases; J trimming: 6 bases; junction bases outside the gene matches: 6. The CDR3 spans 14 residues. DNA for the CDR3: TGTGCCAGCAGCGAGGGGGCAGTTTATGAAAAACTGTTTTTT. It yields the protein CASSEGAVYEKLFF.

This chain uses TRBV9 with TRBJ2-2; 7 bases fit TRBD2. The CDR3 runs 16 residues. CDR1 SGDLS and CDR2 YYNGEE come from the germline V gene. V was clipped by 1 base and J by 1 base; unmatched bases: 4. The CDR3 here is CASSVSPSGNTGELFF. The CDR3 DNA reads as TGTGCCAGCAGCGTATCCCCTAGCGGGAACACCGGGGAGCTGTTTTTT.

V is TRBV2 and J is TRBJ2-3; TRBD1 might be the D (6 bases). There are 17 residues in the CDR3. Germline V lookup: CDR1 SNHLY, CDR2 FYNNEI. V lost 5 bases and J 3 bases, leaving 21 bases between the germline ends. CDR3 coding DNA: TGTGCCAGCAGTATAGACAGGCCTACCATAGGAACAGATACGCAGTATTTT. Translating gives CASSIDRPTIGTDTQYF.

The CDR3 region is CASSLGVCLADSTSTDTQYF. The DNA of the CDR3 is TGTGCCAGCAGCTTAGGAGTCTGTCTAGCGGATTCTACTAGCACAGATACGCAGTATTTT. The V call is TRBV7-4, the J call TRBJ2-3, with 7 bases matching TRBD2. This CDR3 has 20 residues. J lost 0 bases, V lost 1 base, and 16 bases had no gene match. In germline, CDR1 is SGHVT, CDR2 SQSDAQ.

The V call is TRBV19, the J call TRBJ2-1, with 7 bases identical to TRBD2. This CDR3 is built from 17 residues. The V segment lost 3 bases and the J segment 5 bases; nucleotides outside the gene matches: 13. Germline values: CDR1 LNHDA, CDR2 SQIVND (reference sequence). The CDR3 loop reads CASSMSSGGRAHNEQFF. The CDR3 coding sequence is TGTGCCAGTAGTATGAGTTCGGGAGGACGCGCTCACAATGAGCAGTTCTTC.

This rearrangement joins TRBV24-1 to TRBJ2-2; D possibly corresponds to TRBD2 (5 bases). CDR1 and CDR2 (germline): KGHDR, SFDVKD. CDR3 length equals 16 residues. V was cut by 0 bases and J by 4 bases, with 11 bases left in between. CDR3 nucleotide sequence: TGTGCCACCAGTGATTTGCGAGGGCGTAGCACCGGGGAGCTGTTTTTT. This encodes CATSDLRGRSTGELFF.

This clone has a handful of counts. The chain carries TRBV25-1 and TRBJ2-7, with TRBD1 identical over 9 bases. Trimming removed 6 bases from V and 2 bases from J; junction bases left unmatched: 2. Germline values: CDR1 MGHDK, CDR2 SYGVNS. This CDR3 region has 13 residues. The CDR3 spells CASRRTGAYEQYF. The DNA for the CDR3 is TGTGCCAGCAGGAGGACAGGGGCCTACGAGCAGTACTTC.

The chain carries TRBV14 and TRBJ2-7, with a possible D match to TRBD1 (6 bases). This CDR3 region has 15 residues. Germline lookup yields CDR1 SGHDN and CDR2 FVKESK. V was cut by 4 bases and J by 3 bases, with 16 bases left in between. The CDR3 sequence is CASSRDLWDIYEQYF. CDR3 sequence (DNA): TGTGCCAGCAGCCGAGACCTCTGGGACATCTACGAGCAGTACTTC.

The CDR3 DNA reads TGTGCCAGCAGTTATGACAGGGGGAATCAGCCCCAGCATTTT. Its translation: CASSYDRGNQPQHF. The chain carries TRBV6-5 and TRBJ1-5; 9 positions match TRBD1. Germline V gives CDR1 MNHEY, CDR2 SVGAGI. With 3 bases clipped from V and 4 bases from J, the junction kept 1 base outside the gene matches. The CDR3 is 14 residues long.

The chain uses TRBV2 and TRBJ2-5; 7 nucleotides line up with TRBD1. Germline V gene sequence: CDR1 SNHLY, CDR2 FYNNEI. The CDR3 covers 18 residues. J gave up 2 bases and V 1 base, and 13 bases lay outside the gene matches. The CDR3 nucleotides read TGTGCCAGCAGTGAAGATCTCGACAGGGTGGGCCCTCAAGAGACCCAGTACTTC. Encoded protein: CASSEDLDRVGPQETQYF. Full variable domain (remainder filled in from reference TRBV2 and TRBJ2-5): EPEVTQTPSHQVTQMGQEVILRCVPISNHLYFYWYRQILGQKVEFLVSFYNNEISEKSEIFDDQFSVERPDGSNFTLKIRSTKLEDSAMYFCASSEDLDRVGPQETQYFGPGTRLLVL.

The rearrangement joins TRBV6-5 to TRBJ1-2, with D possibly TRBD1 on 5 matching bases. The CDR3 is 12 residues long. The V gene's germline CDR1 is MNHEY and CDR2 SVGAGI. V lost 6 bases to trimming and J lost 7 bases, with 12 bases between them. The CDR3: CASRRGQGGYTF. The CDR3 nucleotides read TGTGCCAGCAGAAGGGGCCAAGGTGGCTACACCTTC.

This sequence joins TRBV6-5 and TRBJ1-1, with D possibly matching TRBD1 (6 bases). The CDR3 loop spans 13 amino acids. With 6 bases removed from V and 7 bases from J, the gap between germline ends came to 15 bases. The V gene's germline CDR1 is MNHEY and CDR2 SVGAGI. CDR3 in amino acids: CASSKGGRGEAFF. For the CDR3, the DNA is TGTGCCAGCAGCAAAGGGGGACGAGGTGAAGCTTTCTTT.

The chain couples TRBV9 to TRBJ2-7; 11 bases match TRBD2. Germline CDR1 SGDLS, CDR2 YYNGEE. The CDR3 sequence is 15 residues long. J gave up 0 bases and V 5 bases, and 4 bases lay outside the gene matches. In DNA, the CDR3 is TGTGCCAGCAGTTCGGGACTAGCGGTCTCCTACGAGCAGTACTTC. Encoded protein: CASSSGLAVSYEQYF.

The CDR3 region is CASSYGAKQETQYF. As DNA, the CDR3 is TGTGCCAGCAGTTACGGGGCAAAGCAAGAGACCCAGTACTTC. The chain employs TRBV6-6 and TRBJ2-5; tentatively, D is TRBD1 (5 bases). The germline V gene encodes CDR1 MNHNY and CDR2 SVGAGI (reference sequence). V was trimmed by 2 bases and J by 2 bases, leaving 9 bases between them. The CDR3 sequence is 14 residues long.

The rearrangement joins TRBV4-2 to TRBJ2-4; unclear D gene. CDR3 length: 12 residues. V lost 0 bases, J lost 7 bases, and 4 bases lay in between. CDR1 is LGHNA and CDR2 is YNFKEQ in the germline V gene. The CDR3 protein is CASSQEANIQYF. In nucleotides, the CDR3 is TGTGCCAGCAGCCAAGAAGCGAACATTCAGTACTTC.

The sample holds a few counts of this clone. V is TRBV19 and J is TRBJ2-1; the match to TRBD2 covers 10 bases. With V trimmed by 4 bases and J by 0 bases, 9 bases remained unmatched. This CDR3 spans 18 amino acids. Germline V gene sequence: CDR1 LNHDA, CDR2 SQIVND (reference sequence). The CDR3 DNA reads as TGTGCCAGTAGTAATCTAGCGGGAGACCCGAGCTCCTACAATGAGCAGTTCTTC. Protein product: CASSNLAGDPSSYNEQFF.